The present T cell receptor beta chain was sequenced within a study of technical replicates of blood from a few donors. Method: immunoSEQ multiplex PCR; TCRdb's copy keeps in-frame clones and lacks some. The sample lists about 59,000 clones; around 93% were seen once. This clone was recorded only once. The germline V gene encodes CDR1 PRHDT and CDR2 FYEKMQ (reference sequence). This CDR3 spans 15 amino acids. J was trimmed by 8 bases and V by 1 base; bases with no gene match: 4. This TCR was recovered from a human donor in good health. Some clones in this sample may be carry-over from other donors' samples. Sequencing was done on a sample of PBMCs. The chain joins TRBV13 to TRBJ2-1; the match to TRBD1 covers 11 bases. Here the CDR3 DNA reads TGTGCCAGCAGCTTAGAGGACAGGGGGCTGGATGAGCAGTTCTTC. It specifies CASSLEDRGLDEQFF. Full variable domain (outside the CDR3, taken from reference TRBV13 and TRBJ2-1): AAGVIQSPRHLIKEKRETATLKCYPIPRHDTVYWYQQGPGQDPQFLISFYEKMQSDKGSIPDRFSAQQFSDYHSELNMSSLELGDSALYFCASSLEDRGLDEQFFGPGTRLTVL.